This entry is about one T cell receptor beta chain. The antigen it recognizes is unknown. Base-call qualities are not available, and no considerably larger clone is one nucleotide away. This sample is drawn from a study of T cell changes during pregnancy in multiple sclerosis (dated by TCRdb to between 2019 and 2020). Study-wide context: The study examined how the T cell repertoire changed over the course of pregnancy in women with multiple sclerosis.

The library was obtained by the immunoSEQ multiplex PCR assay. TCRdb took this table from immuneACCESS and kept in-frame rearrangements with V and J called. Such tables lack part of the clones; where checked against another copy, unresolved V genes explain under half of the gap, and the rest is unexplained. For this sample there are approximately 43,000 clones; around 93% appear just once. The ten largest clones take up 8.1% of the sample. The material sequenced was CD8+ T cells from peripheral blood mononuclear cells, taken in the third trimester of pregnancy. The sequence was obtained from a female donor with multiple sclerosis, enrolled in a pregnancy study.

The DNA is TGCGCCAGCAGCTTGACGGGACTAGCGGGGACCTACGAGCAGTACTTC. This gives the protein CASSLTGLAGTYEQYF. The sequence joins TRBV5-1 to TRBJ2-7; 13 bases in the middle match TRBD2. From a lookup of the germline V gene, CDR1 and CDR2 are SGHRS and YFSETQ. After removal of 1 base from V and 2 bases from J, the junction retains 3 bases not matched to a gene. The CDR3 numbers 16 residues from cysteine through phenylalanine. The sequence is cut down to CDR3 DNA, 48 bases in frame from base 1.